The rows below give T cell receptor beta chains drawn from one sample of a study of T-cell reconstitution after alpha-beta-depleted transplantation in children. TCRdb passed the PCR reads through MiXCR, listing each CDR3 protein once. The sample lists around 600,000 distinct CDR3 sequences, about 11% occurring once. This material consisted of PBMCs from the stem cell graft donor, taken from the stem cell graft. Receptors originate from a human donor who donated a stem cell graft to a child with acute myeloid leukemia. Each CDR3 is given with its conserved first and last residue.

J,V,CDR3
TRBJ1-2,TRBV20-1,CSAPFRGGYTF
TRBJ2-5,TRBV25-1,CASSEYKGGETQYF
TRBJ2-1,TRBV20-1,CSQGGGYNEQFF
TRBJ2-1,TRBV29-1,CSVQGREDNEQFF
TRBJ1-2,TRBV5-1,CASSLGTGGVGGYTF
TRBJ2-7,TRBV30,CAWTREAEQYF
TRBJ2-3,TRBV30,CAWSVRRGRDTQYF
TRBJ2-7,TRBV20-1,CSANRATGPSYEQYF
TRBJ2-1,TRBV7-3,CASSLTRTTRNEQFF
TRBJ2-7,TRBV7-2,CASSLGTSYGSYEQYF
TRBJ1-1,TRBV20-1,CSARDPRSVGAFF
TRBJ1-1,TRBV24-1,CATRDRLNTEAFF
TRBJ1-1,TRBV29-1,CSVLTGGENTEAFF
TRBJ1-2,TRBV10-3,CAMQKGSRDYGYTF
TRBJ2-1,TRBV20-1,CSPVSASSYNEQFF
TRBJ2-7,TRBV7-6,CASSLEGGSLSYEQYF
TRBJ2-3,TRBV20-1,CSASALAFSTDTQYF
TRBJ2-5,TRBV7-8,CASTLMAGGDETQYF
TRBJ1-5,TRBV20-1,CSAPDAAGGGQPQHF
TRBJ2-6,TRBV5-1,CASSWGESGANVLTF
TRBJ1-4,TRBV4-2,CASSPATDSTNEKLFF
TRBJ1-1,TRBV18,CASSPNMNTEAFF
TRBJ2-5,TRBV7-6,CASSRASLLYQETQYF
TRBJ1-2,TRBV6-2/TRBV6-3,CASSYSMTLGTTLLASHGYTF
TRBJ2-1,TRBV11-2,CASQGGEQFF
TRBJ1-2,TRBV27,CASSLEGYYGYTF
TRBJ2-1,TRBV18,CASSPPFIGYNEQFF
TRBJ2-1,TRBV12-3/TRBV12-4,CASSSNDRGEQFF
TRBJ2-7,TRBV20-1,CCARVASGYEQYF
TRBJ2-1,TRBV6-5,CASSYAYNKFYNEQFF